This T cell receptor beta chain came from a study of control samples from healthy donors and cancer patients. The CDR3 is made up of 14 amino acids. Germline CDR1 is SGHNT and CDR2 is YYREEE (reference sequence). V lost 6 bases to trimming and J lost 6 bases, with 15 bases between them. Only in-frame clones appear in the TCRdb table, and some are missing; sequencing was by immunoSEQ multiplex PCR. This table holds about 120,000 clones, 87% found once. The sequence derives from a man aged 35-49 years in good health. The chain has TRBV5-4 and TRBJ2-2, with D possibly matching TRBD2 (6 bases). The sample was blood. CDR3 in DNA: TGTGCCAGCAACCGGGACTCGCGGGCCGGGGAGCTGTTTTTT. Protein: CASNRDSRAGELFF. The whole variable domain, filled in from reference TRBV5-4 and TRBJ2-2, reads ETGVTQSPTHLIKTRGQQVTLRCSSQSGHNTVSWYQQALGQGPQFIFQYYREEENGRGNFPPRFSGLQFPNYSSELNVNALELDDSALYLCASNRDSRAGELFFGEGSRLTVL.